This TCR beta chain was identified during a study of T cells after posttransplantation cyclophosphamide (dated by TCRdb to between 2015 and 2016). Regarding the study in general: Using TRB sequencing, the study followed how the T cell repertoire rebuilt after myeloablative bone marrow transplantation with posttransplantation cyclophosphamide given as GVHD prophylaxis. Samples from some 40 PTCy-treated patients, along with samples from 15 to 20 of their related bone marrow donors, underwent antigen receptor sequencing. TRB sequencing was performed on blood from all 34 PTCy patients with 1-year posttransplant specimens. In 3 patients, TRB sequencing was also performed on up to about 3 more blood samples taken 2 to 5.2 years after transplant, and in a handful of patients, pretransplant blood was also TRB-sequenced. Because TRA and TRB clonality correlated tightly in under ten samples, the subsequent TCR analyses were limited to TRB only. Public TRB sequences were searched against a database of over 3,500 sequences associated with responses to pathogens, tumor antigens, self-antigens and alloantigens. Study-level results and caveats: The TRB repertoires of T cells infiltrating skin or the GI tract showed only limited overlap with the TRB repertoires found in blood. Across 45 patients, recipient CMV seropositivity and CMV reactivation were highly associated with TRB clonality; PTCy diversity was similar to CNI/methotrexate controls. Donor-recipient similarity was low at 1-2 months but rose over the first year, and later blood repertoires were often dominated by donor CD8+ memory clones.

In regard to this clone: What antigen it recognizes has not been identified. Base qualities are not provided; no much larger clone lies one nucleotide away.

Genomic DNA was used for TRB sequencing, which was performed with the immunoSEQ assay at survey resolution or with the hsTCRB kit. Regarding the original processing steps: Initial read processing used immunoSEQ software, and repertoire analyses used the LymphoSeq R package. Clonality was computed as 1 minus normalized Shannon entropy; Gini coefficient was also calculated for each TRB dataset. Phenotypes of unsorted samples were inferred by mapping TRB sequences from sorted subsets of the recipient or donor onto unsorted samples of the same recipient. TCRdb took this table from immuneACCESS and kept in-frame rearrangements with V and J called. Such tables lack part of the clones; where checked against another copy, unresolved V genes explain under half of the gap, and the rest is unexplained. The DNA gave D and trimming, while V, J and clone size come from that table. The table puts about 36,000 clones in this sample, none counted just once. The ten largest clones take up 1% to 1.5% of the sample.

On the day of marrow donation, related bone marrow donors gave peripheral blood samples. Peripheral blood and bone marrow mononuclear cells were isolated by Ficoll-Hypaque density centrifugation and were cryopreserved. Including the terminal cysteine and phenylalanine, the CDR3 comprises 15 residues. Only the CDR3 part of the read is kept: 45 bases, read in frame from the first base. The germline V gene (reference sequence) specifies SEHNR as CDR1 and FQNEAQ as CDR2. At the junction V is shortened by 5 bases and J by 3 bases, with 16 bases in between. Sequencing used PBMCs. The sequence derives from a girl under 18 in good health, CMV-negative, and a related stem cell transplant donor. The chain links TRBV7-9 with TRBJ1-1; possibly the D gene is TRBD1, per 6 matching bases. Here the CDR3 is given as CASSTDVKGDTEAFF. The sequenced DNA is TGTGCCAGCAGCACCGACGTTAAGGGGGACACTGAAGCTTTCTTT.